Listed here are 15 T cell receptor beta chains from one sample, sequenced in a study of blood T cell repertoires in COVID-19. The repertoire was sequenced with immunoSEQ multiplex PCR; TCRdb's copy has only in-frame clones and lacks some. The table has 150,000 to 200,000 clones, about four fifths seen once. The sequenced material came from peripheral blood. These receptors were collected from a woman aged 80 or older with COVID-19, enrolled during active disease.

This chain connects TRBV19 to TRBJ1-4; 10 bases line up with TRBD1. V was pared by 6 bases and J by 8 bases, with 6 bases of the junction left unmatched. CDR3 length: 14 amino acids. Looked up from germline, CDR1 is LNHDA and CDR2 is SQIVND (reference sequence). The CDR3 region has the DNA TGTGCCAGTAGAACCGACAGGGGGCGAGAAAAACTGTTTTTT. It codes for CASRTDRGREKLFF. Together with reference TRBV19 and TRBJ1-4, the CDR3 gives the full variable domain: DGGITQSPKYLFRKEGQNVTLSCEQNLNHDAMYWYRQDPGQGLRLIYYSQIVNDFQKGDIAEGYSVSREKKESFPLTVTSAQKNPTAFYLCASRTDRGREKLFFGSGTQLSVL.

CDR3 sequence: CASSTGTKNTEAFF. CDR3 coding DNA: TGTGCCAGTAGTACCGGGACAAAAAACACTGAAGCTTTCTTT. The rearrangement uses TRBV19 and TRBJ1-1, with D perhaps matching TRBD1 (6 bases). Between the trimmed V and J ends, which lost 4 bases and 2 bases, there was a span of 11 bases. The CDR3 is 14 residues long. Germline assignment: CDR1 LNHDA and CDR2 SQIVND (reference sequence).

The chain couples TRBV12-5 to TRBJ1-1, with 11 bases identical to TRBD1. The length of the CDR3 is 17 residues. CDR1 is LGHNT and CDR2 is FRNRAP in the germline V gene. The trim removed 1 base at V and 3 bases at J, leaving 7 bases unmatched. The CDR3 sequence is CASGLDYGQGAHTEAFF. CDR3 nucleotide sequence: TGTGCTAGTGGTTTGGACTATGGACAGGGGGCCCACACTGAAGCTTTCTTT.

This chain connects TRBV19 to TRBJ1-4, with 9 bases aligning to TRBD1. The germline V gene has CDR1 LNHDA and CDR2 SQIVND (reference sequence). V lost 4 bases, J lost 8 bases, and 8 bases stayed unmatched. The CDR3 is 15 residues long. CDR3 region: CASSRGGTGLEKLFF. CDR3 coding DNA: TGTGCCAGTAGTAGAGGAGGGACAGGGCTCGAAAAACTGTTTTTT.

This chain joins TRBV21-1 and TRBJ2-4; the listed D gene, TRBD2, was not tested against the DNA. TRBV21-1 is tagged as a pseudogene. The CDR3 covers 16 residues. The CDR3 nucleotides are TGTGCCAGCAGCTTAACTAGCGGGAGGGGCAAAAACATTCAGTACTTC. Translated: CASSLTSGRGKNIQYF.

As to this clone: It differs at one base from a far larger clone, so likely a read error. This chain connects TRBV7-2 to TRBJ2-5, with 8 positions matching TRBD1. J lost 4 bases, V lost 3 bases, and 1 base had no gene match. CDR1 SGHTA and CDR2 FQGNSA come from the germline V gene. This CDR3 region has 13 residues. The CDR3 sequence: CASSFTGGETQYF. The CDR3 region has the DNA TGTGCCAGCAGCTTCACAGGGGGAGAGACCCAGTACTTC.

The CDR3, as DNA: TGTGCCAGCTCACCAAACTTTGACAGCTACGAGCAGTACTTC. This encodes CASSPNFDSYEQYF. This chain uses TRBV18 with TRBJ2-7, with a possible D match to TRBD1 (5 bases). Trimming stripped 2 bases from V and 3 bases from J, with 11 bases between. From germline, CDR1 is KGHSH and CDR2 LQKENI. The CDR3 spans 14 residues.

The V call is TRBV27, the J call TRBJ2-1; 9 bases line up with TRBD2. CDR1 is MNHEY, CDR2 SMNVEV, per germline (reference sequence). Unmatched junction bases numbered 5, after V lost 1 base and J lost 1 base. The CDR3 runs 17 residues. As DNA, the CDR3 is TGTGCCAGCAGTTTATTTGCGGGAGGGGGGTCCTACAATGAGCAGTTCTTC. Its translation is CASSLFAGGGSYNEQFF.

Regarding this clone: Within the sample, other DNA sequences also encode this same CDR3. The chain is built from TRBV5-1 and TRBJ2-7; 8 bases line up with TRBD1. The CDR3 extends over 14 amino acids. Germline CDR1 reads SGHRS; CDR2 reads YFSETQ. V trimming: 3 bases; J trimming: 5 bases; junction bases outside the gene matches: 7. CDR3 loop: CASSSGQGSDEQYF. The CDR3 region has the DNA TGCGCCAGCAGCTCTGGACAGGGTTCAGACGAGCAGTACTTC. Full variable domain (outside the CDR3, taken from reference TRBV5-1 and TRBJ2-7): KAGVTQTPRYLIKTRGQQVTLSCSPISGHRSVSWYQQTPGQGLQFLFEYFSETQRNKGNFPGRFSGRQFSNSRSEMNVSTLELGDSALYLCASSSGQGSDEQYFGPGTRLTVT.

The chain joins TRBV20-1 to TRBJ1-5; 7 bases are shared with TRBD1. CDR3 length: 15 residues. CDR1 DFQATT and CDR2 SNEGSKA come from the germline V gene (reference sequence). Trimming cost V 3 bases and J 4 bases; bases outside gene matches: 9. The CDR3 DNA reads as TGCAGTGCTAGTTCCCAGGGGGGACGGAATCAGCCCCAGCATTTT. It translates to CSASSQGGRNQPQHF.

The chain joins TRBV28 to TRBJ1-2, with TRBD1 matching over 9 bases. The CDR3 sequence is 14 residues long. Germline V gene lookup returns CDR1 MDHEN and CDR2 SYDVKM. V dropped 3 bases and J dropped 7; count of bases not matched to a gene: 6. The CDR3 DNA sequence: TGTGCCAGCAGTTTTGGGGACAGGGTAGGTGGCTACACCTTC. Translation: CASSFGDRVGGYTF.

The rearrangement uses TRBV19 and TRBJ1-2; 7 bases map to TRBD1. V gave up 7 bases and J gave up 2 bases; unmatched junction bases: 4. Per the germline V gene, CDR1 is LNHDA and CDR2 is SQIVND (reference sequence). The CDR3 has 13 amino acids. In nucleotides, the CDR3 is TGTGCCAGTACCCAGGGACAGAACTATGGCTACACCTTC. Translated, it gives CASTQGQNYGYTF.

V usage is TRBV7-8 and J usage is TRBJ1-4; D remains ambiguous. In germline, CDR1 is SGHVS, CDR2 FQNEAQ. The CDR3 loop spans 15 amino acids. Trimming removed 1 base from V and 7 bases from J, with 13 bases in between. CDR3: CASSLGGGSGEKLFF. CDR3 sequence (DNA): TGTGCCAGCAGCTTAGGGGGAGGGAGCGGTGAAAAACTGTTTTTT.

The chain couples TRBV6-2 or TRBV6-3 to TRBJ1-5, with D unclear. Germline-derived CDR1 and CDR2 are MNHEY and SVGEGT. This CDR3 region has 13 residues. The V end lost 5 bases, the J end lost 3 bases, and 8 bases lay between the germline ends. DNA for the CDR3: TGTGCCAGCAGTAGAGGGCTCAATCAGCCCCAGCATTTT. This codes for CASSRGLNQPQHF.

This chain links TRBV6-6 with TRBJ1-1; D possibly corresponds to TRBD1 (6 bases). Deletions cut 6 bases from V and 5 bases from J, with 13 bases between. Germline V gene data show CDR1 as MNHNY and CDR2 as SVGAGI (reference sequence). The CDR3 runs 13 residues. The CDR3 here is CASSWGQGTEAFF. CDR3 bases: TGTGCCAGCAGCTGGGGGCAGGGAACTGAAGCTTTCTTT.